The rows below give T cell receptor beta chains drawn from one sample of a study of T cell repertoires in ileal Crohn's disease. TCRdb's copy holds only in-frame clones and misses some; the assay was immunoSEQ multiplex PCR. The repertoire holds under 8,500 clones, with under 85% as singletons. Source material: ileal tissue. The receptors come from an adult with Crohn's disease. CDR3s include the opening cysteine and the closing phenylalanine or tryptophan. D genes are given only for firm matches.

d_call j_call v_call cdr3_aa cdr3_nt
- TRBJ1-2 TRBV7-4 CASSLVRPSYGYTF TGTGCCAGCAGCTTAGTCAGGCCCTCTTATGGCTACACCTTC
TRBD1 TRBJ1-2 TRBV6-5 CASSRDRSRGYTF TGTGCCAGCAGCCGGGACAGGAGTAGAGGCTACACCTTC
- TRBJ2-2 TRBV5-1 CASTSQGGEGGELFF TGCGCCAGCACCTCACAAGGGGGAGAAGGCGGGGAGCTGTTTTTT
- TRBJ2-6 TRBV5-1 CASSLDGATGANVLTF TGCGCCAGCAGCTTGGATGGGGCTACCGGGGCCAACGTCCTGACTTTC
TRBD1 TRBJ2-2 TRBV7-6 CASSLGQGAGELFF TGTGCCAGCAGCTTGGGACAGGGCGCCGGGGAGCTGTTTTTT
- TRBJ2-1 TRBV5-1 CASSTTGSGTMDNEQFF TGCGCCAGCAGTACTACAGGGTCGGGGACAATGGACAATGAGCAGTTCTTC
- TRBJ2-6 TRBV7-6 CASSSRVESGANVLTF TGTGCCAGCAGCTCCAGGGTTGAGTCTGGGGCCAACGTCCTGACTTTC
TRBD2 TRBJ2-2 TRBV5-1 CASSLGGQLAGSAGELFF TGCGCCAGCAGCTTGGGAGGACAACTAGCGGGTTCGGCCGGGGAGCTGTTTTTT
TRBD1 TRBJ2-1 TRBV10-2 CASSEAVSRGFDVYNEQFF TGCGCCAGCAGTGAGGCGGTCAGCAGGGGGTTTGACGTCTACAATGAGCAGTTCTTC
- TRBJ2-2 TRBV4-3 CASSLRRAGGTGELFF TGCGCCAGCAGCCTACGGAGGGCCGGGGGCACCGGGGAGCTGTTTTTT
TRBD1 TRBJ1-2 TRBV7-2 CASTSQGGGIGYGYTF TGTGCCAGCACCTCACAGGGGGGCGGTATCGGCTATGGCTACACCTTC